This T cell receptor (beta chain) was recovered during a study of OX40 agonist ivuxolimab in advanced cancers. Study in general: Anti-PD-1, anti-PD-L1 or anti-CTLA-4 therapy given earlier was allowed, and around 40% had some.

General study findings and limits: More expanded clones were seen, on average, in CD8+ T cells than in CD4+. CD4+ and CD8+ T cells in blood underwent clonal expansion by week 6 at 0.1 to 3.0 mg/kg. Low clonal expansion, among the lowest seen, marked partial responders at 0.1-3.0 mg/kg.

With respect to this clone: Its antigen is not identified.

Clones were read by immunoSEQ multiplex PCR, and TCRdb kept only the in-frame ones, dropping some. The table shows just under 65,000 clones, with around 90% occurring only once. The specimen comprised CD4+ or CD8+ T cells sorted from blood, sampled in a trial of the OX40 agonist ivuxolimab. This TCR was sampled from an adult with an advanced solid tumor such as melanoma, head and neck, liver or kidney cancer.

The CDR3 loop is CASSLVRGANTGELFF. CDR3 nucleotides: TGTGCCAGCAGCTTGGTCCGGGGGGCCAACACCGGGGAGCTGTTTTTT. This chain links TRBV5-4 with TRBJ2-2; possibly TRBD2 for D (7 bases). V was trimmed by 0 bases and J by 2 bases, leaving 11 bases between them. This CDR3 has 16 residues. Per germline, CDR1 SGHNT and CDR2 YYREEE (reference sequence).